This T cell receptor (beta chain) was sequenced for a study of metastatic and nonmetastatic thyroid tumors. Background on the study: Blood and tumor or nodule tissue repertoires from malignant and benign thyroid patients were compared. Overall study findings and caveats: It was reported that TCR beta diversity was significantly higher in malignant thyroid tumors than benign nodules, in blood and tumor.

Remarks on this clone: As yet, its antigen is unknown.

Thyroid surgery took place with no prior treatment in any patient. Authors' processing steps: Building a distant-metastasis classifier for papillary thyroid cancer drew on CDR3 differences across clinicopathological groups. TCRdb reprocessed the PCR reads via MiXCR. TCRdb's processing, not the study's, gives the V and J calls here. The repertoire has around 22,000 clones, roughly 18% of them found once; the top ten carry 2.7%. CDR3 size: 13 residues. The junction had 6 bases not matched to a gene; V was cut back by 0 bases and J by 12 bases. CDR1 is SGHAT, CDR2 FQNNGV, per germline. The receptor's source is a male donor with papillary thyroid cancer or a benign thyroid nodule (not recorded which). Some clones in this sample may be carry-over from other donors' samples. This chain uses TRBV11-2 with TRBJ2-7, with TRBD1 identical over 9 bases. The sequencing input was adjacent normal tissue. CDR3 protein: CASSLDQGTGTYF. The CDR3 region has the DNA TGTGCCAGCAGCTTAGATCAAGGGACAGGGACGTACTTC.